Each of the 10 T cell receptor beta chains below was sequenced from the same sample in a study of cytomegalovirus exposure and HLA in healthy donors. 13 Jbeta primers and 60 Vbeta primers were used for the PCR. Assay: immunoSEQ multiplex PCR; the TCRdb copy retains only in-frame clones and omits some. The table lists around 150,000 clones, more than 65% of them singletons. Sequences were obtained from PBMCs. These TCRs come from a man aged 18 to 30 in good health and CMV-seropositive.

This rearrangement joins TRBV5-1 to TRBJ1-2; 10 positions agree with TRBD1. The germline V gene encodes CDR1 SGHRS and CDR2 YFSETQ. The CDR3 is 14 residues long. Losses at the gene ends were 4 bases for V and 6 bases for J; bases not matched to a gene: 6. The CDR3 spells CASSSTGTGDGYTF. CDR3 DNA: TGCGCCAGCAGCAGCACCGGGACAGGGGATGGCTACACCTTC.

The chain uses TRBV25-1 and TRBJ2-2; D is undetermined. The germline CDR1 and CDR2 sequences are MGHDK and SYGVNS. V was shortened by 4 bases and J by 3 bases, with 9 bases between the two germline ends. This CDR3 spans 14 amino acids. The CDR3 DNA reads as TGTGCCAGCAGTGGCGGCCCCTACACCGGGGAGCTGTTTTTT. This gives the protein CASSGGPYTGELFF.

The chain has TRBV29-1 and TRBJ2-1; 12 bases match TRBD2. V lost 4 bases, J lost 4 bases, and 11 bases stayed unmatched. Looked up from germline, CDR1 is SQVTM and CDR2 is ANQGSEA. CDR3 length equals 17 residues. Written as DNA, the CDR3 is TGCAGCGTTGCGGGCTTTGACGGGACTAGCGGGTACAATGAGCAGTTCTTC. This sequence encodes CSVAGFDGTSGYNEQFF.

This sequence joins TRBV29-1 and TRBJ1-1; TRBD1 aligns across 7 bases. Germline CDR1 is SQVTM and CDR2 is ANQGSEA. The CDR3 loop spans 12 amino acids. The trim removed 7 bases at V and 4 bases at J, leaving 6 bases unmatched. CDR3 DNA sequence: TGCAGCGGCAAGAACAGGGGCACTGAAGCTTTCTTT. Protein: CSGKNRGTEAFF.

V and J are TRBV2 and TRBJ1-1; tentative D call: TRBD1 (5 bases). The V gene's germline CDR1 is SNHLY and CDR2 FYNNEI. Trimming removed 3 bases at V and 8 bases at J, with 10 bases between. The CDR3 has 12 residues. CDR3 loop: CASSEGGPEAFF. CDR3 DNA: TGTGCCAGCAGTGAGGGGGGACCGGAAGCTTTCTTT.

The CDR3 nucleotides read TGCAGCGTTACGGACAGTTTAACCTACGAGCAGTACTTC. Translating it yields CSVTDSLTYEQYF. The chain employs TRBV29-1 and TRBJ2-7; TRBD1 is a possible D gene (6 bases). CDR1 SQVTM and CDR2 ANQGSEA come from the germline V gene. CDR3 length: 13 amino acids. V was cut by 5 bases and J by 2 bases, with 13 bases left in between.

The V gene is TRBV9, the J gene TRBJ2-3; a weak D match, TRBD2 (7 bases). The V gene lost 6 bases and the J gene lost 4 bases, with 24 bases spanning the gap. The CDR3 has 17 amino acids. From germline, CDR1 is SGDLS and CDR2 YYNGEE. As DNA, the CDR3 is TGTGCCAGCACCCGAGGGTACGGTGGGGGGGCTCCAGATACGCAGTATTTT. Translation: CASTRGYGGGAPDTQYF.

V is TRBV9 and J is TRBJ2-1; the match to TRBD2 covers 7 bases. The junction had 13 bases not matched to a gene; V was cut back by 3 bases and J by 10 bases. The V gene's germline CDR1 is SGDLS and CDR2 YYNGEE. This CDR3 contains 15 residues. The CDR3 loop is CASSGLVGGSGEQFF. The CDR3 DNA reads TGTGCCAGCAGCGGGTTAGTGGGGGGGTCGGGCGAGCAGTTCTTC.

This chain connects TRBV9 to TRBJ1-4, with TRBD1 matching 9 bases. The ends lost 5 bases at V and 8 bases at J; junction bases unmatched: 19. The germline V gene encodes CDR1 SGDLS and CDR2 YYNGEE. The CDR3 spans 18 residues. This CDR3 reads CASSAPLGQGSWEEKLFF. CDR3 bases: TGTGCCAGCAGTGCCCCACTGGGACAGGGTAGTTGGGAAGAAAAACTGTTTTTT.

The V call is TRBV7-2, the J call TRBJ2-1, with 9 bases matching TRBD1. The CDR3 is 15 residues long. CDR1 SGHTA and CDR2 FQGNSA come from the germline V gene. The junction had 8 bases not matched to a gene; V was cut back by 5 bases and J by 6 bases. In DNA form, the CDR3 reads TGTGCCAGCAGCCAAGACAGGGGGACCGGCAATGAGCAGTTCTTC. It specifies CASSQDRGTGNEQFF. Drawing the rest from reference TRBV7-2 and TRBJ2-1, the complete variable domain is GAGVSQSPSNKVTEKGKDVELRCDPISGHTALYWYRQSLGQGLEFLIYFQGNSAPDKSGLPSDRFSAERTGGSVSTLTIQRTQQEDSAVYLCASSQDRGTGNEQFFGPGTRLTVL.